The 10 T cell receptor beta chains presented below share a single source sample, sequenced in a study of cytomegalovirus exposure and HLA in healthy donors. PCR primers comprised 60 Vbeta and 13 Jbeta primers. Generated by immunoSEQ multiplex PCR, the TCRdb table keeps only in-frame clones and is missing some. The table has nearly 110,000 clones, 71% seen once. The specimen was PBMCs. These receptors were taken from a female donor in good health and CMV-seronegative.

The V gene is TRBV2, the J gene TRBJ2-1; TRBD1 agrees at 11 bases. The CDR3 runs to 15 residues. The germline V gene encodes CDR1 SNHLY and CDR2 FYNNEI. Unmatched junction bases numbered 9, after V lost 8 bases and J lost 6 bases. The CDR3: CASSGGTGGSNEQFF. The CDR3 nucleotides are TGTGCCAGCTCCGGGGGGACAGGGGGGAGCAATGAGCAGTTCTTC.

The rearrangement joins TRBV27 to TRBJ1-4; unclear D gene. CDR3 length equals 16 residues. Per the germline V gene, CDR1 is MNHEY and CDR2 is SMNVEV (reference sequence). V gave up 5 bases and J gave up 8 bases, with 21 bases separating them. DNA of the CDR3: TGTGCCAGCAGTCCGCAAAGACTGGGAGGTCCGGAAAAACTGTTTTTT. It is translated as CASSPQRLGGPEKLFF.

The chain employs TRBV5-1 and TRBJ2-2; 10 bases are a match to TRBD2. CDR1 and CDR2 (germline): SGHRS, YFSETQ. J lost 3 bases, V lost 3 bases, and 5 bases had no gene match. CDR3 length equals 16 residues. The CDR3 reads CASSSSLAGYTGELFF. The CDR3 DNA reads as TGCGCCAGCAGCTCCTCACTAGCGGGGTACACCGGGGAGCTGTTTTTT.

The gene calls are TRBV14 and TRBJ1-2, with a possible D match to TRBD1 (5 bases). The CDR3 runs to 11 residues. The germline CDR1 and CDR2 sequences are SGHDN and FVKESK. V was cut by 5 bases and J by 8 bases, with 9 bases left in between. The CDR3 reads CASSSGGGYTF. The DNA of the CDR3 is TGTGCCAGCAGCTCGGGGGGGGGCTACACCTTC.

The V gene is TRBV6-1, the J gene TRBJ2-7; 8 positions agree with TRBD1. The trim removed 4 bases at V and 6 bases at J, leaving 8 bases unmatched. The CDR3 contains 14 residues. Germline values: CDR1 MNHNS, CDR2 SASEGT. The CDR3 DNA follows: TGTGCCAGCAGTGCGTCCAGGACAGGGTCCGAGCAGTACTTC. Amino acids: CASSASRTGSEQYF.

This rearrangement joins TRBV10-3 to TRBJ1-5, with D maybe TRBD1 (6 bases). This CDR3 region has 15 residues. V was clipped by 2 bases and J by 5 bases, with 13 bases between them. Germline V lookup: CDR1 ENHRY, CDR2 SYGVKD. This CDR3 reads CAISEGYRADQPQHF. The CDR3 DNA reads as TGTGCCATCAGTGAGGGGTACAGGGCCGATCAGCCCCAGCATTTT.

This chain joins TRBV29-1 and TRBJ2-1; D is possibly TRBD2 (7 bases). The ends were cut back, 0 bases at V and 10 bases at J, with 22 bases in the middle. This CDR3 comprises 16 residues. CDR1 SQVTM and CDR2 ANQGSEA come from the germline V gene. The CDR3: CSVEEPSPWGGWEQFF. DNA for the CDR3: TGCAGCGTTGAAGAGCCAAGTCCTTGGGGGGGCTGGGAGCAGTTCTTC.

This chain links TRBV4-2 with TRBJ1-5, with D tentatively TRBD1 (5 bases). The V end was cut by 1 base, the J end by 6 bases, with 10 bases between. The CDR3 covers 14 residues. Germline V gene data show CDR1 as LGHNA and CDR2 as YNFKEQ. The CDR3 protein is CASSQVGEGQPQHF. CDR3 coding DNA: TGTGCCAGCAGCCAAGTGGGGGAGGGTCAGCCCCAGCATTTT.

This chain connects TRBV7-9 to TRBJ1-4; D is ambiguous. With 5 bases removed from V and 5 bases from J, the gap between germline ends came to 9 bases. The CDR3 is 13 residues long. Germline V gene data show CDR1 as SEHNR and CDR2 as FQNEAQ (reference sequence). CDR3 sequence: CASSLGGNEKLFF. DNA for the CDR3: TGTGCCAGCAGCCTGGGAGGGAATGAAAAACTGTTTTTT.

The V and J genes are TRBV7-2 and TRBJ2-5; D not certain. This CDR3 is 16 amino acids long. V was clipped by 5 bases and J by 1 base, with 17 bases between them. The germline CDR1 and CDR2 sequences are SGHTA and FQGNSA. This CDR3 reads CASSPSPVQSQETQYF. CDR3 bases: TGTGCCAGCAGCCCTAGTCCGGTACAATCCCAAGAGACCCAGTACTTC. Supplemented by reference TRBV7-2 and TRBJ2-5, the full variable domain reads GAGVSQSPSNKVTEKGKDVELRCDPISGHTALYWYRQSLGQGLEFLIYFQGNSAPDKSGLPSDRFSAERTGGSVSTLTIQRTQQEDSAVYLCASSPSPVQSQETQYFGPGTRLLVL.